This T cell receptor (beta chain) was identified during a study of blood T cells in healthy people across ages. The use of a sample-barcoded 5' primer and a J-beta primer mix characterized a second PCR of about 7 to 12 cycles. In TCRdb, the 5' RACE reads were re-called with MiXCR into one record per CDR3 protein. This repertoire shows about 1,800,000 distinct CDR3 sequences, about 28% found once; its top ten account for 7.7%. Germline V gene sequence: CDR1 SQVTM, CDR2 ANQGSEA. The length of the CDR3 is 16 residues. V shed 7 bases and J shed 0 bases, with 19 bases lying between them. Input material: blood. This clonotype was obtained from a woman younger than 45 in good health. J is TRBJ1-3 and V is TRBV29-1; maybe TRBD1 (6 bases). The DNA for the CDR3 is TGCAGCGCTACCGGCGGGGGCTTTGGCTCTGGAAACACCATATATTTT. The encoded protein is CSATGGGFGSGNTIYF.